The T cell receptor (beta chain) described here comes from a study of ipilimumab plus nivolumab after autologous stem cell transplantation. Overall study results and limits: Authors suggest TCR repertoire, Treg phenotype and gut microbiota support further study.

Through week 26, nivolumab 3 mg/kg IV was given weeks 1, 4, 7, 10, then biweekly. Measured with immunoSEQ multiplex PCR; TCRdb has only the in-frame clones, and not every one. The sample comprises about 83,000 clones, more than 80% of which are singletons, and roughly 2.2% rests with the top ten. Trimming left V 3 bases short and J 4 bases short, with 12 bases between. Germline CDR1 MNHEY, CDR2 SVGAGI. The CDR3 is 14 residues long. This clone was seen more than once but under ten times. Its antigen remains unidentified. This chain joins TRBV6-5 and TRBJ1-1; D possibly corresponds to TRBD1 (6 bases). This specimen consisted of PBMCs, obtained in a trial of ipilimumab plus nivolumab as post-transplant consolidation. This TCR was recovered from a male donor with diffuse large B-cell lymphoma. The CDR3, as DNA: TGTGCCAGCAGTTATCGACTGGACAGCACTGAAGCTTTCTTT. It translates to CASSYRLDSTEAFF.